Described below is a single T cell receptor (beta chain) sequence and its context. This record belongs to a study of blood T cell repertoires in COVID-19. The overall study: Samples representing acute and convalescent COVID-19 were sourced from the United States, Italy and Spain. From T cells, B-cell-depleted T cells, or PBMCs came the material, which was cDNA or gDNA.

As originally analysed: Amplification of reference gene primers provided the estimated nucleated cell counts. Method: immunoSEQ multiplex PCR; TCRdb's copy keeps in-frame clones and lacks some. V and J calls and clone size are those listed in that table; D and trimming were worked out from the DNA. The sample includes 200,000 to 250,000 clones, nearly 90% of them seen just once. Per germline, CDR1 SGHRS and CDR2 YFSETQ. Between the trimmed V and J ends, which lost 0 bases and 1 base, there was a span of 17 bases. The CDR3 covers 17 residues. The sequence was obtained from a woman aged 18 to 35 who had recovered from COVID-19. The chain recombines TRBV5-1 with TRBJ2-7; D not resolved. What was sequenced was peripheral blood. The CDR3 protein is CASSLEISQVFSYEQYF. The CDR3 bases are TGCGCCAGCAGCTTGGAGATTAGTCAAGTCTTTTCCTACGAGCAGTACTTC.